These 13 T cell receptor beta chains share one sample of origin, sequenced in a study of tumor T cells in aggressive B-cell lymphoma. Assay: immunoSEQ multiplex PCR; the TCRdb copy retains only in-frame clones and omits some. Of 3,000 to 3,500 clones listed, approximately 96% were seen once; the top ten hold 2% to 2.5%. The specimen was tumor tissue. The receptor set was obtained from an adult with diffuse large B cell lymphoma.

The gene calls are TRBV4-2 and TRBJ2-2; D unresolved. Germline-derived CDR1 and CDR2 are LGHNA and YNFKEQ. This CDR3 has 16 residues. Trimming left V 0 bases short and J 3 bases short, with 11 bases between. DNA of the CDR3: TGTGCCAGCAGCCAAGAGCCTGAGTTTGACACCGGGGAGCTGTTTTTT. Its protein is CASSQEPEFDTGELFF.

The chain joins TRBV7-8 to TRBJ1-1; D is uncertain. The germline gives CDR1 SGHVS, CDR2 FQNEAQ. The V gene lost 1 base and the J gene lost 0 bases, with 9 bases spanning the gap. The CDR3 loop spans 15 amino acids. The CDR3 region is CASSLGANMNTEAFF. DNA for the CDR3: TGTGCCAGCAGCTTAGGGGCAAACATGAACACTGAAGCTTTCTTT.

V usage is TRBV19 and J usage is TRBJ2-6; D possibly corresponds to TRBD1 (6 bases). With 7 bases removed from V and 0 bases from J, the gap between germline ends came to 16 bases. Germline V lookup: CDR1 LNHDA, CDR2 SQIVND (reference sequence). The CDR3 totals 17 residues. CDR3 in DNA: TGTGCCAGTACCCCGGGACACGGACTCTCTGGGGCCAACGTCCTGACTTTC. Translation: CASTPGHGLSGANVLTF.

CDR3 DNA: TGTGCCAGCAGCAAGACTAGCGGCATGGGCGAGCAGTACTTC. It translates to CASSKTSGMGEQYF. The chain combines TRBV5-4 with TRBJ2-7; 9 bases match TRBD2. The CDR3 extends over 14 amino acids. CDR1 and CDR2 (germline): SGHNT, YYREEE (reference sequence). V gave up 4 bases and J gave up 6 bases; unmatched junction bases: 8.

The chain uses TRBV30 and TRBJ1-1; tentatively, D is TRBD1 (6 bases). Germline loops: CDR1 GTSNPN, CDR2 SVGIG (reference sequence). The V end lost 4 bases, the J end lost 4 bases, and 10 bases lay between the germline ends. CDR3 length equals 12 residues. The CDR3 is CAWNRVGTEAFF. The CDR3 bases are TGTGCCTGGAACAGGGTAGGCACTGAAGCTTTCTTT.

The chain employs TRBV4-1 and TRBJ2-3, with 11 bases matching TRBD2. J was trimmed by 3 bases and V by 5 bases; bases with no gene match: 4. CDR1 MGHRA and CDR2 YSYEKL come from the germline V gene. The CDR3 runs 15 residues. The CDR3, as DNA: TGCGCCAGCAGCGCCCGACTAGCGGGGACAGATACGCAGTATTTT. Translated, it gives CASSARLAGTDTQYF.

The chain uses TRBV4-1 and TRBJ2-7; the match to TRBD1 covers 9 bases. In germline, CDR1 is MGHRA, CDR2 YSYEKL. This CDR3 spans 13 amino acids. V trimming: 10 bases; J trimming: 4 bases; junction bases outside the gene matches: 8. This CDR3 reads CATSRDREYEQYF. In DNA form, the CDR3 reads TGCGCCACCTCAAGGGACAGGGAATACGAGCAGTACTTC.

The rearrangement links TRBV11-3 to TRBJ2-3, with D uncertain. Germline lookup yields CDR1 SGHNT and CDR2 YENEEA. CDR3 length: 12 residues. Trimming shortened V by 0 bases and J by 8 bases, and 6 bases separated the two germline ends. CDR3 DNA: TGTGCCAGCAGCTTAGACAGTTCTACGCAGTATTTT. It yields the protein CASSLDSSTQYF.

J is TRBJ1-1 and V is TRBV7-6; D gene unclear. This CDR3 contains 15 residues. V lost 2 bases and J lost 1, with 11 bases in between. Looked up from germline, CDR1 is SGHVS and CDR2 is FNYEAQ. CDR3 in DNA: TGTGCCAGCAGCTTATTCGGGTTGGGGAACACTGAAGCTTTCTTT. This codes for CASSLFGLGNTEAFF. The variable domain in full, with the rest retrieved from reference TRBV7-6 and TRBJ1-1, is GAGVSQSPRYKVTKRGQDVALRCDPISGHVSLYWYRQALGQGPEFLTYFNYEAQQDKSGLPNDRFSAERPEGSISTLTIQRTEQRDSAMYRCASSLFGLGNTEAFFGQGTRLTVV.

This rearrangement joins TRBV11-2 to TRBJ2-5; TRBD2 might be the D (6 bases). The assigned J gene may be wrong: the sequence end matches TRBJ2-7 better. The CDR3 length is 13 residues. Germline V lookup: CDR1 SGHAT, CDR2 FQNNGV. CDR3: CASSLAGVHEQYF. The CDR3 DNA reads TGTGCCAGCAGCTTAGCGGGAGTCCACGAGCAGTACTTC.

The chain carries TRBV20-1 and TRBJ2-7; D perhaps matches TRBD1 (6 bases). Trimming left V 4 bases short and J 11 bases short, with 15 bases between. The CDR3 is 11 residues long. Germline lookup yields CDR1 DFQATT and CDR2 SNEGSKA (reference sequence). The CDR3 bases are TGCAGTGCTAACGAACAGGGTTTGGAGTACTTC. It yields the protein CSANEQGLEYF.

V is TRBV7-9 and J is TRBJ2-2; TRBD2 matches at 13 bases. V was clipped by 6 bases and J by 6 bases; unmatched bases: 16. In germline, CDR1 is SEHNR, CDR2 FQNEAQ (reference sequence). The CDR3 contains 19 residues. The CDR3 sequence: CASRPLAGGPIEFSGELFF. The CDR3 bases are TGTGCCAGCAGACCACTAGCGGGAGGGCCTATTGAGTTTTCCGGGGAGCTGTTTTTT.

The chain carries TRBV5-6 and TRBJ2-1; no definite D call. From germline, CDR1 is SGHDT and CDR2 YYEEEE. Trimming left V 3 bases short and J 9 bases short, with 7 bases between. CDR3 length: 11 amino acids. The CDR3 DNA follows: TGTGCCAGCAGCTCCCGGGTTGAGCAGTTCTTC. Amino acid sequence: CASSSRVEQFF.